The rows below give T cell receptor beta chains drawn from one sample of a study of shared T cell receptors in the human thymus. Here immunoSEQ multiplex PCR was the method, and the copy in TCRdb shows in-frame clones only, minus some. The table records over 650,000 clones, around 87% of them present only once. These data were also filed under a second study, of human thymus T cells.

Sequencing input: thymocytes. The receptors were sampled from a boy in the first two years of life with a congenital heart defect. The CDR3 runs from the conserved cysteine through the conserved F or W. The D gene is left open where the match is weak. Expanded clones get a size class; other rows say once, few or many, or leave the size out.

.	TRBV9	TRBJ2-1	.	TGTGCCAGCAGCGTAGGACTTATCTCCTACAATGAGCAGTTCTTC	CASSVGLISYNEQFF
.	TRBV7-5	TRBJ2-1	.	TGTGTCAGAAGCTTAGCTTCAAAAAATATACAGGGGACGAACAATGAGCAGTTCTTC	CVRSLASKNIQGTNNEQFF
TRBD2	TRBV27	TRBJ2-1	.	TGTGCCAGCAGTTTAAAAGGACTAGCGGGAGGGATATGGAACAATGAGCAGTTCTTC	CASSLKGLAGGIWNNEQFF
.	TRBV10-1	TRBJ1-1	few	TGCGCCAGCAGTGAGTGGGGGGGCACTGAAGCTTTCTTT	CASSEWGGTEAFF
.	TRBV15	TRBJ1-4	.	TGTGCCACCAGTAGAGACGGGGGGCCCGGTGAAAAACTGTTTTTT	CATSRDGGPGEKLFF
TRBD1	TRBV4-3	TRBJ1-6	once	TGCGCCAGCAGCCGGGACAGGCGCGACGGTAGTTCACCCCTCCACTTT	CASSRDRRDGSSPLHF
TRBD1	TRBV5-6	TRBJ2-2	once	TGTGCCAGCCGGCCCGGACAGGTTAACACCGGGGAGCTGTTTTTT	CASRPGQVNTGELFF
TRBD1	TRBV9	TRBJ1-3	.	TGTGCCAGCAGCCCAGAGACAGGGACCTCTGGAAACACCATATATTTT	CASSPETGTSGNTIYF
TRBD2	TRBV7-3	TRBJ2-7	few	TGTGCCAGCACCAACCGGGGCGGGGGGAGCTCCTACGAGCAGTACTTC	CASTNRGGGSSYEQYF
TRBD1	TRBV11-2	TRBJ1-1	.	TGTGCCAGCAGCCCCGGGACAGGGGCCGACAACACTGAAGCTTTCTTT	CASSPGTGADNTEAFF
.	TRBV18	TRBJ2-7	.	TGTGCCAGCTCATCGGAGTATCCCTTGAGGAGCTACGAGCAGTACTTC	CASSSEYPLRSYEQYF
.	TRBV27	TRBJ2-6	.	TGTGCCAGCAGTTTAAACCCCGGACTCACGAGCTCTGGGGCCAACGTCCTGACTTTC	CASSLNPGLTSSGANVLTF
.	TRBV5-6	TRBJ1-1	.	TGTGCCAGCAGCGTGGGCGGGGGGCCAAACCGGACTGAAGCTTTCTTT	CASSVGGGPNRTEAFF
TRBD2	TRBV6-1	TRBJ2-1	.	TGTGCCAGCAGTGAAGGGGAGGGCTACAATGAGCAGTTCTTC	CASSEGEGYNEQFF
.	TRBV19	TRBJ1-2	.	TGTGCCAGTAGTATTCGAGGCACCCATAACTATGGCTACACCTTC	CASSIRGTHNYGYTF
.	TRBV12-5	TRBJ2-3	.	TGTGCTAGTGGTTTGGCCCCCCTTAGCACAGATACGCAGTATTTT	CASGLAPLSTDTQYF
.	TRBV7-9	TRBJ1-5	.	TGTGCCAGCAGCTTAAGCGGCAATCAGCCCCAGCATTTT	CASSLSGNQPQHF
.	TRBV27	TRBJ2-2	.	TGTGCCAGCAGTTTATCCCCAAGGGGGACCGGGGAGCTGTTTTTT	CASSLSPRGTGELFF
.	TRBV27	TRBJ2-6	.	TGTGCCAGCAGGGGACAATTGAGCTCTGGGGCCAACGTCCTGACTTTC	CASRGQLSSGANVLTF
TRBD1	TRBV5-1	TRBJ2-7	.	TGCGCCAGCAGCTTGCGGGACAGCTCCTACGAGCAGTACTTC	CASSLRDSSYEQYF
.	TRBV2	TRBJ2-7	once	TGTGCCAGCAAAGGGCCAGGGCCCTACGAGCAGTACTTC	CASKGPGPYEQYF
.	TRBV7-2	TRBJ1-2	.	TGTGCCAGCAGCCGGACACTAGGGGGCTATGGCTACACCTTC	CASSRTLGGYGYTF
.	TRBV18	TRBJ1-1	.	TGTGCCAGCTCACCCCTTCGAGGACAGACTAACACTGAAGCTTTCTTT	CASSPLRGQTNTEAFF
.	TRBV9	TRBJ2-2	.	TGTGCCAGCAGCCCCCGGACAGCCAACACCGGGGAGCTGTTTTTT	CASSPRTANTGELFF
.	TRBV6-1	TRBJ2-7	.	TGTGCCAGCAGGGAAAACAGGGGGGGCGAGCAGTACTTC	CASRENRGGEQYF
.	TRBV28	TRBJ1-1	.	TGTGCCAGCAGGAACGAAAGGAGGACTGAAGCTTTCTTT	CASRNERRTEAFF
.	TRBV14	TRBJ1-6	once	TGTGCCAGCAGCCGCTATGCCGATAATTCACCCCTCCCCTTT	CASSRYADNSPLPF
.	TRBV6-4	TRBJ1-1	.	TGTGCCAGCAGATCGAAAGGGGGGGAGAACACTGAAGCTTTCTTT	CASRSKGGENTEAFF
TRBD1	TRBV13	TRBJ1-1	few	TGTGCCAGCAGACCCACAGGGACAGGGAGGGTATGCACTGAAGCTTTCTTT	CASRPTGTGRVCTEAFF
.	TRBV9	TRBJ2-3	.	TGTGCCAGCAGCTATTCAAGCGGCCTTAGCACAGATACGCAGTATTTT	CASSYSSGLSTDTQYF
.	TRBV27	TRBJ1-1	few	TGTGCCAGCAGTTTGAAATTTACAGGGACGAACACTGAAGCTTTCTTT	CASSLKFTGTNTEAFF
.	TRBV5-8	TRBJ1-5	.	TGTGCCAGCAGCCGGAGGGCAGGGAACGATCAGCCCCAGCATTTT	CASSRRAGNDQPQHF